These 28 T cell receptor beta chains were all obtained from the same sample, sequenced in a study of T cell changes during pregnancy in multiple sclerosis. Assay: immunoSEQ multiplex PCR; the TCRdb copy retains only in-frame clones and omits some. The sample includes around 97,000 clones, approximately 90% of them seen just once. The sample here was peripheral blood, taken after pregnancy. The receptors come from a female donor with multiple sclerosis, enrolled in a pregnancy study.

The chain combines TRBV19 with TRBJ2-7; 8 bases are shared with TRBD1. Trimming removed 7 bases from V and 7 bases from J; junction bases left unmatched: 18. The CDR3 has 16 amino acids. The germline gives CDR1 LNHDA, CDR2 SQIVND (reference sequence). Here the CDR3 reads CASTPSGQGAPREQYF. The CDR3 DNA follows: TGTGCCAGTACCCCTTCGGGTCAGGGGGCGCCTAGGGAGCAGTACTTC. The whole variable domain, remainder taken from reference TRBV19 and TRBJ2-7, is DGGITQSPKYLFRKEGQNVTLSCEQNLNHDAMYWYRQDPGQGLRLIYYSQIVNDFQKGDIAEGYSVSREKKESFPLTVTSAQKNPTAFYLCASTPSGQGAPREQYFGPGTRLTVT.

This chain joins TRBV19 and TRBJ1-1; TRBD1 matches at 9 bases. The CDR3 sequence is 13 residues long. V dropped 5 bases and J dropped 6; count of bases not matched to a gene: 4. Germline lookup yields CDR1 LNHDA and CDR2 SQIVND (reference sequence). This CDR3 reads CASSPQGAPEAFF. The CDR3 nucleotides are TGTGCCAGTAGTCCACAGGGGGCGCCTGAAGCTTTCTTT.

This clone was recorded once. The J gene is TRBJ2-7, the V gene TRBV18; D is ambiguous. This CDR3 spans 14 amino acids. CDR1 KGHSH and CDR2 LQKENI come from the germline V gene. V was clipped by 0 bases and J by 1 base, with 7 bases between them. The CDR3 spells CASSPPGRSYEQYF. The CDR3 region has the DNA TGTGCCAGCTCACCACCGGGCAGATCCTACGAGCAGTACTTC. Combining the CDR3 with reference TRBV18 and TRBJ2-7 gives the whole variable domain NAGVMQNPRHLVRRRGQEARLRCSPMKGHSHVYWYRQLPEEGLKFMVYLQKENIIDESGMPKERFSAEFPKEGPSILRIQQVVRGDSAAYFCASSPPGRSYEQYFGPGTRLTVT.

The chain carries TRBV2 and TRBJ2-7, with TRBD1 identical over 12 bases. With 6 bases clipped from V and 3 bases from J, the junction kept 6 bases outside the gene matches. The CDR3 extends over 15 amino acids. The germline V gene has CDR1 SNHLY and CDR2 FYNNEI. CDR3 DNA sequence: TGTGCCAGCAGCCAAGGGACAGGGGGCTTCTACGAGCAGTACTTC. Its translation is CASSQGTGGFYEQYF.

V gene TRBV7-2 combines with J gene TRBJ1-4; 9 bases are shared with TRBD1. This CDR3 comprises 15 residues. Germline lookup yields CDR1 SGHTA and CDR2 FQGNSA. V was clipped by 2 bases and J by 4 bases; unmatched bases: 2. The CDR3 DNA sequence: TGTGCCAGCAGCTTAAGACAGGGGGGTAATGAAAAACTGTTTTTT. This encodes CASSLRQGGNEKLFF.

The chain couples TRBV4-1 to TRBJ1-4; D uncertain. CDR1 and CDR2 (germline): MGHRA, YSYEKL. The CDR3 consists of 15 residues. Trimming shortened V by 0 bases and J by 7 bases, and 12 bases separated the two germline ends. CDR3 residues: CASSQDFSGSEKLFF. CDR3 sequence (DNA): TGCGCCAGCAGCCAAGATTTTTCGGGATCTGAAAAACTGTTTTTT.

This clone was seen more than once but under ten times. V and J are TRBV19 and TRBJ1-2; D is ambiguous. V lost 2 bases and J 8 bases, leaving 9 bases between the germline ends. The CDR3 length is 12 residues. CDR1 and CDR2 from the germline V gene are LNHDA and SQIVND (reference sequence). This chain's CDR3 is CASSISHAGYTF. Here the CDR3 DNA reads TGTGCCAGTAGTATATCCCACGCGGGCTACACCTTC.

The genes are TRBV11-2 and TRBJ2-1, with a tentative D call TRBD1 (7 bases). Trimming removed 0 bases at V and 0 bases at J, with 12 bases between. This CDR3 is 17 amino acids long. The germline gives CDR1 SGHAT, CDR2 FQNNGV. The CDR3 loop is CASSLDGRDSSYNEQFF. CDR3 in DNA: TGTGCCAGCAGCTTAGACGGGCGGGACAGCTCCTACAATGAGCAGTTCTTC.

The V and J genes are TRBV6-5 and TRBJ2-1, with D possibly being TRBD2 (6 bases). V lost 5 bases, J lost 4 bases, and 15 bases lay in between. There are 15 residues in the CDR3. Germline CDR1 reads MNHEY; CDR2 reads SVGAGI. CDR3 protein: CASSLWDSSYNEQFF. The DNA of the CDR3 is TGTGCCAGCAGTCTGTGGGACTCTTCTTACAATGAGCAGTTCTTC.

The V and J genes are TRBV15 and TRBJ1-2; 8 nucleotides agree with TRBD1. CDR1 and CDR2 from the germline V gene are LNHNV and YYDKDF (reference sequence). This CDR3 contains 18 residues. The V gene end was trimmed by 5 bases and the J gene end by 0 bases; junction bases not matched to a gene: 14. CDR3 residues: CATSGGWQGASPNYGYTF. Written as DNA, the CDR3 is TGTGCCACCAGCGGGGGATGGCAGGGGGCCAGTCCTAACTATGGCTACACCTTC.

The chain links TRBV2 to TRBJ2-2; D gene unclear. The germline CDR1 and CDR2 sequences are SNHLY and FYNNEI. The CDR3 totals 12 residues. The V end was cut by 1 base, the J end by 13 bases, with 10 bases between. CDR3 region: CASSEERVSLFF. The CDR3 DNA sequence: TGTGCCAGCAGTGAAGAGCGAGTTTCGCTGTTTTTT.

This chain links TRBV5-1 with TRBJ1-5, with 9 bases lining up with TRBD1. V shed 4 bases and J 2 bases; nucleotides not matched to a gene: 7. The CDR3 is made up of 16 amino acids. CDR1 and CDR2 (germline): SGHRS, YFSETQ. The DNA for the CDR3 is TGCGCCAGCAGCCCGGGACAGGGATACGGCAATCAGCCCCAGCATTTT. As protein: CASSPGQGYGNQPQHF.

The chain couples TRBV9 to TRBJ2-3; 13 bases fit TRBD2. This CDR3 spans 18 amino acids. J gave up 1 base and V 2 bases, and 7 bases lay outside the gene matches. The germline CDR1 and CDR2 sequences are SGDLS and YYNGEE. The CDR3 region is CASSVRGLAGLGTDTQYF. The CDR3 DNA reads TGTGCCAGCAGCGTTAGGGGACTAGCGGGACTCGGCACAGATACGCAGTATTTT.

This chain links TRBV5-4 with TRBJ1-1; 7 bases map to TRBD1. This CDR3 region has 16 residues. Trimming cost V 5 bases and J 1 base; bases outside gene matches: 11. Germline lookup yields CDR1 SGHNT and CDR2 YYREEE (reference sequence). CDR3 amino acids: CASREAGRTGNTEAFF. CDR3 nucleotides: TGTGCCAGCAGAGAGGCGGGGAGGACAGGGAACACTGAAGCTTTCTTT.

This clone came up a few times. The CDR3 sequence is CASSSFGLIGWETQYF. CDR3 bases: TGTGCCAGCAGTTCCTTCGGTCTTATCGGGTGGGAGACCCAGTACTTC. This chain uses TRBV6-5 with TRBJ2-5; unclear D gene. The V gene lost 4 bases and the J gene lost 5 bases, with 20 bases spanning the gap. The germline V gene encodes CDR1 MNHEY and CDR2 SVGAGI. The CDR3 is made up of 16 amino acids.

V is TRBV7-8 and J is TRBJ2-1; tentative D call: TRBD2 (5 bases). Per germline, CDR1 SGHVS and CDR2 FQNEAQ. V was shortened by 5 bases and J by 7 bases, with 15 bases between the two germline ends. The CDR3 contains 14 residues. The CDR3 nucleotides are TGTGCCAGCAGCGTGGACGGATCGGGGAATGAGCAGTTCTTC. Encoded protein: CASSVDGSGNEQFF.

CDR3 DNA: TGTGCCAGCAGCTTAACAGGGGGCGTCACTGAAGCTTTCTTT. This translates into CASSLTGGVTEAFF. This sequence joins TRBV7-8 and TRBJ1-1; 9 nucleotides line up with TRBD1. The junction had 2 bases not matched to a gene; V was cut back by 2 bases and J by 4 bases. Germline V gene data show CDR1 as SGHVS and CDR2 as FQNEAQ. The CDR3 is 14 amino acids.

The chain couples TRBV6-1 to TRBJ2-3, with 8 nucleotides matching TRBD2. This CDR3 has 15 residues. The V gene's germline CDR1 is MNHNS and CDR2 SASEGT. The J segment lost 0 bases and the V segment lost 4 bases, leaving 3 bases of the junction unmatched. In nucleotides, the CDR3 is TGTGCCAGCAGTGCCACTAGCGGCAGCACAGATACGCAGTATTTT. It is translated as CASSATSGSTDTQYF.

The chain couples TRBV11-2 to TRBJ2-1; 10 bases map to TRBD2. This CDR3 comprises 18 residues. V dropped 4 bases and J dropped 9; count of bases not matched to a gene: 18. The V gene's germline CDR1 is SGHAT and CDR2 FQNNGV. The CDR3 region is CASSSKGASGSYKSEQFF. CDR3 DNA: TGTGCCAGCAGCTCGAAGGGAGCTAGCGGGAGTTATAAAAGTGAGCAGTTCTTC.

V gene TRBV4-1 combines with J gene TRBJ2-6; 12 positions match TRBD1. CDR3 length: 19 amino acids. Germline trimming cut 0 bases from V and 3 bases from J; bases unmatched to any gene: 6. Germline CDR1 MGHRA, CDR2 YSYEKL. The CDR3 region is CASSQDGGQGAGGANVLTF. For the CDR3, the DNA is TGCGCCAGCAGCCAAGATGGGGGACAGGGGGCGGGTGGGGCCAACGTCCTGACTTTC.

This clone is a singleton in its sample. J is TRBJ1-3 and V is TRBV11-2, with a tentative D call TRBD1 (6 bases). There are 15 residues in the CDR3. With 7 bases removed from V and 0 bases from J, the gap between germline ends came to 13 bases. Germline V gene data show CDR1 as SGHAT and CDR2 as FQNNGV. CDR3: CASTSTGLSGNTIYF. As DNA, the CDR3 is TGTGCCAGCACGTCGACAGGCCTCTCTGGAAACACCATATATTTT.

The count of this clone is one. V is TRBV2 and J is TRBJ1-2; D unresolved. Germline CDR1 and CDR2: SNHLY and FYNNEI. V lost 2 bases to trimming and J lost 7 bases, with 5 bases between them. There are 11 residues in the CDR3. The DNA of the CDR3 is TGTGCCAGCAGTGAAAGTAGTGGCTACACCTTC. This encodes CASSESSGYTF.

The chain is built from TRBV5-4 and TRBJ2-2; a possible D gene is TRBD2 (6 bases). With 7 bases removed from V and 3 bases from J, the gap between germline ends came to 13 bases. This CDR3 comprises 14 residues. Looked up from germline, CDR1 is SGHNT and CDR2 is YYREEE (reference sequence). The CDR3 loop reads CASGPGTHTGELFF. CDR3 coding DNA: TGTGCCAGCGGACCCGGGACTCACACCGGGGAGCTGTTTTTT.

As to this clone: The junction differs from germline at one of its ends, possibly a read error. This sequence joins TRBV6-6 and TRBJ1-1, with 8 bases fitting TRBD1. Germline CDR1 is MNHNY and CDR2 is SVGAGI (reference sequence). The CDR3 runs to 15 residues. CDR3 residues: CASRYSGTGIGEAFF. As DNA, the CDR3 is TGTGCCAGCAGGTACTCCGGGACAGGAATAGGTGAAGCTTTCTTT.

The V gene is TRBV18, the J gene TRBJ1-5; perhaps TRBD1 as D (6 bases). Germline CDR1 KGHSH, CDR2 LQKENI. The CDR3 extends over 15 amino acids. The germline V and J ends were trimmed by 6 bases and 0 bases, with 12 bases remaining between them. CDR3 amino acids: CASSHIQGSNQPQHF. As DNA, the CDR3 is TGTGCCAGCTCCCATATACAGGGTAGCAATCAGCCCCAGCATTTT. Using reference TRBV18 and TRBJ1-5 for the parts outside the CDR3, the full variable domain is NAGVMQNPRHLVRRRGQEARLRCSPMKGHSHVYWYRQLPEEGLKFMVYLQKENIIDESGMPKERFSAEFPKEGPSILRIQQVVRGDSAAYFCASSHIQGSNQPQHFGDGTRLSIL.

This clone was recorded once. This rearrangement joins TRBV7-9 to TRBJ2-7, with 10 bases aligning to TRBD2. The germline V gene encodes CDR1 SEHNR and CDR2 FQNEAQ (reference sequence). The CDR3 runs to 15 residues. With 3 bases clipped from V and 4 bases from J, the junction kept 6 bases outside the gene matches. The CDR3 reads CASSFQSGGVYEQYF. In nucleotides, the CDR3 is TGTGCCAGCAGCTTCCAAAGCGGGGGGGTGTACGAGCAGTACTTC.

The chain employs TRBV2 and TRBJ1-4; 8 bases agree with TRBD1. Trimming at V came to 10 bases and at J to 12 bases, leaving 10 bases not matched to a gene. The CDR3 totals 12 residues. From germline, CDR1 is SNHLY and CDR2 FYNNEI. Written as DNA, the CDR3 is TGTGCCACAGGGGGTGAACAGGGGGAACTGTTTTTT. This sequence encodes CATGGEQGELFF. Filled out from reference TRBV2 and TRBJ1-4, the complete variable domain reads EPEVTQTPSHQVTQMGQEVILRCVPISNHLYFYWYRQILGQKVEFLVSFYNNEISEKSEIFDDQFSVERPDGSNFTLKIRSTKLEDSAMYFCATGGEQGELFFGSGTQLSVL.

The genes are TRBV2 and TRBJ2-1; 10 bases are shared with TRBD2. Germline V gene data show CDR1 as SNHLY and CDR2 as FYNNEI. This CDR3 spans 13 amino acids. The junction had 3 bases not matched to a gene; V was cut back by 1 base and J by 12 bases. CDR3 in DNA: TGTGCCAGCAGTGAAGGGGGACTAGCGAGGCAGTTCTTC. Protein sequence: CASSEGGLARQFF.